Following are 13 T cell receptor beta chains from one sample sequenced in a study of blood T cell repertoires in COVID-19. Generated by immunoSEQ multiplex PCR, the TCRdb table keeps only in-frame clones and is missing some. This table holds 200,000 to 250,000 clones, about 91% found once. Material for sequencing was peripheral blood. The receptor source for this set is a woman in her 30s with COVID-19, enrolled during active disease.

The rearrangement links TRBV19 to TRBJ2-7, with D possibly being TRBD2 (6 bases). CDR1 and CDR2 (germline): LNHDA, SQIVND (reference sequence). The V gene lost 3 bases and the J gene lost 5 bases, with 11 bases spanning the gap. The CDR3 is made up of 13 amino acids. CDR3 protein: CASSIQGGHEQYF. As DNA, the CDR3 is TGTGCCAGTAGTATCCAGGGAGGACACGAGCAGTACTTC. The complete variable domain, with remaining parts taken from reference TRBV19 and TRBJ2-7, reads DGGITQSPKYLFRKEGQNVTLSCEQNLNHDAMYWYRQDPGQGLRLIYYSQIVNDFQKGDIAEGYSVSREKKESFPLTVTSAQKNPTAFYLCASSIQGGHEQYFGPGTRLTVT.

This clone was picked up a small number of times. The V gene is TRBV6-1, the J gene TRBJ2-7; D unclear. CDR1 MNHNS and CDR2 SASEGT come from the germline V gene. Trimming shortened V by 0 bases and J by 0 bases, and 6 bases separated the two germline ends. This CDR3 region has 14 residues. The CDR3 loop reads CASSEATGSYEQYV. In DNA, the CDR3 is TGTGCCAGCAGTGAAGCTACGGGCTCCTACGAGCAGTACGTC.

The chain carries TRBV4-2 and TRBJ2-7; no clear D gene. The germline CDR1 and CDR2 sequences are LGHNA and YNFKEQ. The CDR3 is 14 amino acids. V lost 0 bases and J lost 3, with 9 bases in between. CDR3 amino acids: CASSQESNSYEQYF. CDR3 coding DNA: TGTGCCAGCAGCCAAGAGAGTAACAGCTACGAGCAGTACTTC.

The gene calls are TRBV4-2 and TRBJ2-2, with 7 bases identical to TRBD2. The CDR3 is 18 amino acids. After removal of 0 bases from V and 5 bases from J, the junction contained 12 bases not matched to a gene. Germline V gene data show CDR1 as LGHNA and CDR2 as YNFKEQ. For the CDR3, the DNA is TGTGCCAGCAGCCAAGATCCGGGGGAGGGCCTGTATACCGGGGAGCTGTTTTTT. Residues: CASSQDPGEGLYTGELFF.

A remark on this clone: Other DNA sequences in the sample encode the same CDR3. In nucleotides, the CDR3 is TGTGCCAGCAGCCAAGGGGGCGGGGGGGGCTACACCTTC. This encodes CASSQGGGGGYTF. This chain uses TRBV3-1 (or the pseudogene TRBV3-2) with TRBJ1-2, with a weak D call TRBD1 (5 bases). Germline V gene sequence: CDR1 LGHDT, CDR2 YNNKEL (reference sequence). The CDR3 is 13 residues long. V was shortened by 1 base and J by 8 bases, with 11 bases between the two germline ends.

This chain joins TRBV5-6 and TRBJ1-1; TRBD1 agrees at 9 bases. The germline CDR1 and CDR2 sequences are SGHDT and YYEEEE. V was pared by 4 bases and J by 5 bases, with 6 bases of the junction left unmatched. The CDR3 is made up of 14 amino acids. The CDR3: CASSEGTGRTEAFF. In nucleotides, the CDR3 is TGTGCCAGCAGCGAGGGGACAGGGAGAACTGAAGCTTTCTTT.

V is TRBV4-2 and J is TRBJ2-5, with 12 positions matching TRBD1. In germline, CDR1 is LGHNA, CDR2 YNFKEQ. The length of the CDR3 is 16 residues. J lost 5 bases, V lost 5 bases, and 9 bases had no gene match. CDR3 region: CASSSHRDRGQETQYF. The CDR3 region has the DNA TGTGCCAGCAGCTCCCACCGGGACAGGGGGCAGGAGACCCAGTACTTC.

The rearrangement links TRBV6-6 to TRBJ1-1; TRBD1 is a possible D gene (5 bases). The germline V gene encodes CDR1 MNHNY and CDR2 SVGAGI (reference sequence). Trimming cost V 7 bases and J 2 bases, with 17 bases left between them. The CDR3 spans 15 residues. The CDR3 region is CASTMWSQGNTEAFF. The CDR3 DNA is TGTGCCAGCACCATGTGGAGTCAGGGAAACACTGAAGCTTTCTTT.

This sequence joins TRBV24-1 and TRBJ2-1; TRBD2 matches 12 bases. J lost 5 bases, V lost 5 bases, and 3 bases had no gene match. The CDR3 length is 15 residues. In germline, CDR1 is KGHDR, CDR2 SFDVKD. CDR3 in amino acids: CATSGLAGGDNEQFF. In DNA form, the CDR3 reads TGTGCCACCAGTGGCCTAGCGGGAGGGGACAATGAGCAGTTCTTC.

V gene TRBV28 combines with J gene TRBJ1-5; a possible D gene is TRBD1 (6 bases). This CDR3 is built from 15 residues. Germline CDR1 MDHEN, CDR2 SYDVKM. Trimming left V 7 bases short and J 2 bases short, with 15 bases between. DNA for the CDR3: TGTGCCAGCACCCTCGAGGGGGAAGGCAATCAGCCCCAGCATTTT. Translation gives CASTLEGEGNQPQHF.

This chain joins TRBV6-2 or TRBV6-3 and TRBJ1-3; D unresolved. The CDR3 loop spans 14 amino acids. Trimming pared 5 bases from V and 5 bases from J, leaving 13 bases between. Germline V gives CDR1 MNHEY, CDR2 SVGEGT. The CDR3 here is CASSPGRNRNTIYF. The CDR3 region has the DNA TGTGCCAGCAGTCCAGGAAGGAACCGAAACACCATATATTTT.

The CDR3 region has the DNA TGTGCCAGCAGCGTAGAGCTCGGGACAGAAAAACTGTTTTTT. Encoded protein: CASSVELGTEKLFF. The chain employs TRBV9 and TRBJ1-4, with D perhaps matching TRBD1 (6 bases). The V end was cut by 0 bases, the J end by 8 bases, with 11 bases between. The germline V gene encodes CDR1 SGDLS and CDR2 YYNGEE. This CDR3 is 14 amino acids long.

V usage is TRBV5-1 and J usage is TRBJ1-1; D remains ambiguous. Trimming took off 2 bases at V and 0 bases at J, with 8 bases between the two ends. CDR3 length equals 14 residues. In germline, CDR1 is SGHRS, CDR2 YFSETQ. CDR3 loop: CASSFQDMNTEAFF. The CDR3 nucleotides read TGCGCCAGCAGCTTTCAGGATATGAACACTGAAGCTTTCTTT.